The entry that follows covers one T cell receptor beta chain sequence. The germline CDR1 and CDR2 sequences are SGDLS and YYNGEE. V lost 3 bases to trimming and J lost 3 bases; unmatched junction nucleotides: 6. This CDR3 is built from 15 residues. The data originate from a study of blood T cell repertoires in COVID-19. Data came from immunoSEQ multiplex PCR; TCRdb stores just in-frame clones and leaves some out. The sample lists about 98,000 clones, roughly 80% seen once, with 9.8% in the top ten. The TCR sequence derives from a man aged 55 to 70 with active or convalescent COVID-19. The V call is TRBV9, the J call TRBJ2-3, with 8 nucleotides matching TRBD2. Source material: peripheral blood. The CDR3 here is CASSAASGRTDTQYF. DNA of the CDR3: TGTGCCAGCAGCGCCGCCAGCGGGAGAACAGATACGCAGTATTTT.